These T cell receptor beta chains were read from a single sample in a study of T cells after posttransplantation cyclophosphamide. Profiling relied on immunoSEQ multiplex PCR, and the TCRdb table lists in-frame clones only, not all of them. The data show some 6,700 clones, 81% seen once. The sequencing used PBMCs, collected after allogeneic stem cell transplant with posttransplant cyclophosphamide. The receptors come from a female patient in her forties or fifties who received an allogeneic stem cell transplant from a related donor, was CMV-positive, and had no GVHD. Some of these T cells may belong to the graft donor. The CDR3 runs from the conserved cysteine through the conserved F or W. Fields, in order: J gene, D gene, V gene, clone size, CDR3 protein, CDR3 DNA. The D gene is left open where the match is weak. The size field is filled for only some rows; it gives once, few, many or a size class.

j_gene: TRBJ2-7; d_gene: TRBD1; v_gene: TRBV11-3; abundance: .; CDR3aa: CASSSRQGTGEQYF; CDR3nt: TGTGCCAGCAGCTCCCGACAGGGAACGGGCGAGCAGTACTTC
j_gene: TRBJ2-5; d_gene: TRBD2; v_gene: TRBV19; abundance: .; CDR3aa: CASSLKGLELETQYF; CDR3nt: TGTGCCAGTAGTTTAAAAGGACTAGAGCTGGAGACCCAGTACTTC
j_gene: TRBJ1-1; d_gene: TRBD1; v_gene: TRBV28; abundance: .; CDR3aa: CASSVPEGAYNTEAFF; CDR3nt: TGTGCCAGCAGTGTCCCGGAGGGGGCTTATAACACTGAAGCTTTCTTT
j_gene: TRBJ2-3; d_gene: .; v_gene: TRBV10-3; abundance: .; CDR3aa: CAISESTGTDTQYF; CDR3nt: TGTGCCATCAGTGAGTCAACAGGGACAGATACGCAGTATTTT
j_gene: TRBJ1-2; d_gene: .; v_gene: TRBV2; abundance: .; CDR3aa: CASIEGGYGYTF; CDR3nt: TGTGCCAGCATTGAGGGGGGATATGGCTACACCTTC
j_gene: TRBJ2-1; d_gene: TRBD1; v_gene: TRBV10-2; abundance: .; CDR3aa: CASSESRGQGEQFF; CDR3nt: TGCGCCAGCAGTGAGTCTAGGGGGCAGGGTGAGCAGTTCTTC
j_gene: TRBJ1-5; d_gene: TRBD1; v_gene: TRBV19; abundance: .; CDR3aa: CASSLRSGTGLQPQHF; CDR3nt: TGTGCCAGTAGCCTAAGGTCCGGGACAGGGTTACAGCCCCAGCATTTT
j_gene: TRBJ2-5; d_gene: TRBD2; v_gene: TRBV11-2; abundance: .; CDR3aa: CASSLGPGGQETQYF; CDR3nt: TGTGCCAGCAGCTTAGGTCCGGGAGGGCAAGAGACCCAGTACTTC
j_gene: TRBJ2-1; d_gene: .; v_gene: TRBV19; abundance: .; CDR3aa: CASSPRTVMRGSAYNEQFF; CDR3nt: TGTGCCAGTAGTCCGAGGACAGTAATGAGAGGCTCGGCATACAATGAGCAGTTCTTC
j_gene: TRBJ1-5; d_gene: .; v_gene: TRBV5-1; abundance: .; CDR3aa: CASSLGGDQPQHF; CDR3nt: TGCGCCAGCAGCTTAGGGGGAGATCAGCCCCAGCATTTT
j_gene: TRBJ2-5; d_gene: TRBD2; v_gene: TRBV5-1; abundance: .; CDR3aa: CASSAGLAGDLETQYF; CDR3nt: TGCGCCAGCAGCGCGGGACTAGCGGGGGACCTAGAGACCCAGTACTTC
j_gene: TRBJ1-1; d_gene: TRBD1; v_gene: TRBV18; abundance: .; CDR3aa: CASSQFDGTGGADTEAFF; CDR3nt: TGTGCCAGCTCACAGTTCGACGGGACAGGGGGCGCGGACACTGAAGCTTTCTTT
j_gene: TRBJ2-3; d_gene: TRBD2; v_gene: TRBV28; abundance: .; CDR3aa: CASSFSWTSGVGDTQYF; CDR3nt: TGTGCCAGCAGTTTTTCTTGGACTAGCGGGGTGGGAGATACGCAGTATTTT
j_gene: TRBJ1-4; d_gene: .; v_gene: TRBV28; abundance: .; CDR3aa: CASSPLRGGEKLFF; CDR3nt: TGTGCCAGCAGTCCGCTTCGGGGGGGCGAAAAACTGTTTTTT
j_gene: TRBJ2-7; d_gene: TRBD1; v_gene: TRBV28; abundance: once; CDR3aa: CASSLPGTGGYEQYF; CDR3nt: TGTGCCAGCAGTTTGCCCGGGACAGGGGGCTACGAGCAGTACTTC
j_gene: TRBJ2-1; d_gene: .; v_gene: TRBV19; abundance: .; CDR3aa: CASSTGKLSYNEQFF; CDR3nt: TGTGCCAGTAGCACAGGGAAACTATCCTACAATGAGCAGTTCTTC
j_gene: TRBJ1-1; d_gene: TRBD1; v_gene: TRBV11-2; abundance: few; CDR3aa: CASSLGQGGTEAFF; CDR3nt: TGTGCCAGCAGCTTGGGACAGGGCGGGACTGAAGCTTTCTTT
j_gene: TRBJ2-2; d_gene: TRBD1; v_gene: TRBV10-1; abundance: .; CDR3aa: CASTPDRVNTGELFF; CDR3nt: TGCGCCAGCACTCCGGACAGGGTCAACACCGGGGAGCTGTTTTTT
j_gene: TRBJ2-7; d_gene: TRBD2; v_gene: TRBV6-5; abundance: .; CDR3aa: CASSEGGSSYEQYF; CDR3nt: TGTGCCAGCAGTGAAGGCGGGAGCTCCTACGAGCAGTACTTC
j_gene: TRBJ2-7; d_gene: .; v_gene: TRBV7-9; abundance: .; CDR3aa: CASSLLDTWGGKTNEQYF; CDR3nt: TGTGCCAGCAGCTTACTAGACACCTGGGGCGGCAAAACTAACGAGCAGTACTTC